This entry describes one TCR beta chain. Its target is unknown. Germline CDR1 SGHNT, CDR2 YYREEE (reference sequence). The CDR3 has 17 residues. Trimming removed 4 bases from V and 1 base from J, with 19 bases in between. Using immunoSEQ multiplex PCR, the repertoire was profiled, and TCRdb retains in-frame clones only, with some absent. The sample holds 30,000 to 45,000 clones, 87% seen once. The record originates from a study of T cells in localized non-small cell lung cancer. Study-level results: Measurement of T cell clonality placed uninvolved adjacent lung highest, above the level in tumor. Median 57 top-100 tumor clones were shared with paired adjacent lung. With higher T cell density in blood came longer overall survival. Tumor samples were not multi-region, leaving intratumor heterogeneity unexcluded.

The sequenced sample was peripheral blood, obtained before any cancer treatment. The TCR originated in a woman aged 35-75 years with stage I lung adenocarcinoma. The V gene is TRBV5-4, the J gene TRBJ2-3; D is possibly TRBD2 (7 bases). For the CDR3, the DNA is TGTGCCAGCAGCAGGGGTGGGGGGGCCCTCGGCACAGATACGCAGTATTTT. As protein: CASSRGGGALGTDTQYF.